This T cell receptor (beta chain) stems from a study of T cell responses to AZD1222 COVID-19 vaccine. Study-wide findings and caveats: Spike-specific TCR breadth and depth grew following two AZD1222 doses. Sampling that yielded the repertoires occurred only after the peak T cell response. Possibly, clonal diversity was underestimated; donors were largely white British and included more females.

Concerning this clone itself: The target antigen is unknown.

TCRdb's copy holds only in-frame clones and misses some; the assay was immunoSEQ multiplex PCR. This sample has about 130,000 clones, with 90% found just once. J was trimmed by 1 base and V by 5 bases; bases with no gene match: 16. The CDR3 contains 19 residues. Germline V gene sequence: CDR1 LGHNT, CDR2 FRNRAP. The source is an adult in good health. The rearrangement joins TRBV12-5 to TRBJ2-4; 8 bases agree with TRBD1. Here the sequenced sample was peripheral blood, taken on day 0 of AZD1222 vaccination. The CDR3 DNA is TGTGCTAGTGGTGAAGGACAGGGCGTTTGTTGTGGGGCCAAAAACATTCAGTACTTC. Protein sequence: CASGEGQGVCCGAKNIQYF.